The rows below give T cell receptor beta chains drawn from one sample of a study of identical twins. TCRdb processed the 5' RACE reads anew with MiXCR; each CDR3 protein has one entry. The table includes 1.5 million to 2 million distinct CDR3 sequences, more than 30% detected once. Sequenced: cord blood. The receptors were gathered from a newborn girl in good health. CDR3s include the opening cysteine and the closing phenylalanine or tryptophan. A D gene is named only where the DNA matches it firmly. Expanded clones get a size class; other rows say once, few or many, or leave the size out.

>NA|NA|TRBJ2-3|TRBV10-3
CAIGGTPYTQYF
TGTGCCATCGGGGGCACACCATATACGCAGTATTTT
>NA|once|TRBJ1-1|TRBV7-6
CASSLDSALQTTEAFF
TGTGCCAGCAGCTTAGACTCGGCCCTTCAGACCACTGAAGCTTTCTTT
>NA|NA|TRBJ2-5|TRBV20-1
CSASWDGRRQETQYF
TGCAGTGCTAGCTGGGACGGACGCCGACAAGAGACCCAGTACTTC
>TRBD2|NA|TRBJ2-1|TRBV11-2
CASSPGAGSSSYNEQFF
TGTGCCAGCAGCCCAGGAGCGGGGTCTAGCTCCTACAATGAGCAGTTCTTC
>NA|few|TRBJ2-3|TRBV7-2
CASSLDVARGTDTQYF
TGTGCCAGCAGCTTAGACGTCGCCCGAGGCACAGATACGCAGTATTTT
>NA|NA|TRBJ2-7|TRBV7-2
CASSLVLGRAEQYF
TGTGCCAGCAGCTTAGTTTTAGGAAGGGCCGAGCAGTACTTC
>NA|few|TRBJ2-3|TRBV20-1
CSAERDLGTDTQYF
TGCAGTGCTGAACGGGACCTCGGCACAGATACGCAGTATTTT
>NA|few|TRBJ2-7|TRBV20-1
CSARRLGSSSTYEQYF
TGCAGTGCTAGAAGATTGGGCTCTAGCTCCACCTACGAGCAGTACTTC
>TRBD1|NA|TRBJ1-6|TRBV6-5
CASSYITGGNSPLHF
TGTGCCAGCAGTTACATTACAGGGGGCAATTCACCCCTCCACTTT
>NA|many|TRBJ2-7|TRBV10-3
CAIRGLYSYEQYF
TGTGCCATCAGGGGCCTTTACTCTTACGAGCAGTACTTC
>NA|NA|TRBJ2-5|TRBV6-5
CASSYSKKEGTFQETQYF
TGTGCCAGCAGTTACTCGAAGAAGGAGGGGACCTTCCAAGAGACCCAGTACTTC
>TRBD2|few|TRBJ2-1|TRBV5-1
CASSLYLLAGTPHQQFF
TGCGCCAGCAGCTTGTATCTACTAGCGGGGACGCCACACCAGCAGTTCTTC
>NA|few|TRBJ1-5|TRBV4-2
CASSPYQGQPQHF
TGTGCCAGCAGCCCGTACCAAGGGCAGCCCCAGCATTTT
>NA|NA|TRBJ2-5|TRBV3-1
CASSVRLLGTQYF
TGTGCCAGCAGTGTTCGACTATTAGGGACCCAGTACTTC
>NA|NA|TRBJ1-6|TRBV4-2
CASSTDRSSSYNSPLHF
TGTGCCAGCAGTACCGACCGAAGCAGCTCCTATAATTCACCCCTCCACTTT
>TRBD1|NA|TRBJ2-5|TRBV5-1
CASSLTGEVNNEQYF
TGCGCCAGCAGCTTGACAGGGGAAGTCAACAATGAGCAGTACTTC
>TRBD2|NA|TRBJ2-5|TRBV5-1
CASSDKVAGGLKKNNEQYF
TGCGCCAGCAGCGATAAGGTAGCGGGGGGGCTAAAAAAAAACAATGAGCAGTACTTC